The 2 T cell receptor beta chains in this list originate from one sample, sequenced in a study of T-cell reconstitution after alpha-beta-depleted transplantation in children. A TCRbeta library incorporating unique molecular identifiers was prepared. TCRdb itself ran the PCR reads through MiXCR, one entry per CDR3 protein. The sample yields roughly 500,000 distinct CDR3 sequences, approximately 29% seen once. The sequenced sample was PBMCs from the stem cell graft donor, obtained from the stem cell graft. These receptors were taken from a human donor who donated a stem cell graft to a child with aplastic anemia.

This clonotype was counted once. V usage is TRBV27 and J usage is TRBJ1-4; 9 positions match TRBD1. The CDR3 is 15 amino acids. Germline V gene lookup returns CDR1 MNHEY and CDR2 SMNVEV (reference sequence). Germline trimming cut 6 bases from V and 7 bases from J; bases unmatched to any gene: 9. The DNA for the CDR3 is TGTGCCAGCAGACGACAACAGGGGGCGGGTGAAAAACTGTTTTTT. The encoded protein is CASRRQQGAGEKLFF.

V gene TRBV20-1 combines with J gene TRBJ2-5; tentatively, D is TRBD2 (5 bases). The germline V gene has CDR1 DFQATT and CDR2 SNEGSKA (reference sequence). V was clipped by 3 bases and J by 2 bases, with 7 bases between them. This CDR3 has 12 amino acids. The CDR3 protein is CSASGEQETQYF. The CDR3 DNA reads TGCAGTGCTAGCGGGGAACAAGAGACCCAGTACTTC.